The following is a T cell receptor beta chain sequence with its context. The sample is drawn from a study of blood T cells in healthy people across ages. Russia was home to the donors, healthy Caucasian individuals aged roughly 6 to 100. Germline CDR1 and CDR2: SGHVT and SQSDAQ. The V and J ends lost 7 bases and 3 bases respectively, with 23 bases between them. The CDR3 contains 17 residues. A sample-barcoded 5' primer and a J-beta primer mix were used in a second PCR of roughly 7 to 11 cycles. TCRdb reprocessed the 5' RACE reads via MiXCR and lists one record per CDR3 protein. In the table there are under 2,000,000 distinct CDR3 sequences, 49% of which are singletons.

The receptor was derived from a woman aged 40-49 years in good health. V usage is TRBV7-4 and J usage is TRBJ2-3; D may correspond to TRBD1 or TRBD2 (5 bases each). The sample consisted of blood. The CDR3 sequence is CASKLRLRQGPTDTQYF. CDR3 bases: TGTGCCAGCAAGCTTAGACTACGTCAGGGCCCTACAGATACGCAGTATTTT.